Below are 16 T cell receptor beta chains sequenced from a single sample in a study of early stage breast cancer tumors. Assay used: immunoSEQ multiplex PCR; TCRdb lists only in-frame clones, some missing. The table lists about 51,000 clones, about 77% of them singletons, with roughly 3.4% in the top ten. The sequenced material came from blood. The origin of the receptors is a person aged 40 to 49 with breast cancer.

V usage is TRBV4-1 and J usage is TRBJ2-7; D might be TRBD2 (5 bases). The CDR3 spans 13 residues. Trimming shortened V by 3 bases and J by 5 bases, and 11 bases separated the two germline ends. Germline-derived CDR1 and CDR2 are MGHRA and YSYEKL. CDR3 in DNA: TGCGCCAGCAGCCACCCCGGGATAAACGAGCAGTACTTC. This sequence encodes CASSHPGINEQYF.

This clone has only a few counts. The V call is TRBV10-3, the J call TRBJ1-1; no clear D gene. Trimming left V 4 bases short and J 2 bases short, with 8 bases between. The germline gives CDR1 ENHRY, CDR2 SYGVKD. The CDR3 extends over 13 amino acids. The CDR3 protein is CAISGEPNTEAFF. For the CDR3, the DNA is TGTGCCATCAGTGGAGAACCTAACACTGAAGCTTTCTTT.

The V call is TRBV5-6, the J call TRBJ1-6, with 7 positions matching TRBD1. V shed 6 bases and J 7 bases; nucleotides not matched to a gene: 4. CDR1 and CDR2 (germline): SGHDT, YYEEEE. The CDR3 sequence is 13 residues long. CDR3 sequence: CASTRQGNSPLHF. The CDR3 DNA reads TGTGCCAGCACCCGACAGGGAAATTCACCCCTCCACTTT.

V and J are TRBV19 and TRBJ1-5; 10 positions agree with TRBD1. The J segment lost 7 bases and the V segment lost 7 bases, leaving 7 bases of the junction unmatched. This CDR3 spans 14 amino acids. CDR1 LNHDA and CDR2 SQIVND come from the germline V gene (reference sequence). The CDR3 DNA is TGTGCCAGTACCGGGGACAGGGGCCTGCAGCCCCAGCATTTT. As protein: CASTGDRGLQPQHF.

This chain uses TRBV10-3 with TRBJ1-1; 7 nucleotides agree with TRBD1. This CDR3 contains 13 residues. The germline gives CDR1 ENHRY, CDR2 SYGVKD. After removal of 5 bases from V and 8 bases from J, the junction contained 8 bases not matched to a gene. This chain's CDR3 is CAISRDSGREAFF. For the CDR3, the DNA is TGTGCCATCAGTCGGGACAGCGGCCGAGAAGCTTTCTTT.

The gene calls are TRBV4-1 and TRBJ2-5; 8 positions agree with TRBD1. CDR3 length equals 16 residues. The trim removed 0 bases at V and 3 bases at J, leaving 6 bases unmatched. CDR1 and CDR2 (germline): MGHRA, YSYEKL. CDR3: CASSQDIVQGEETQYF. CDR3 DNA sequence: TGCGCCAGCAGCCAAGATATAGTACAGGGGGAAGAGACCCAGTACTTC.

The V call is TRBV2, the J call TRBJ1-1, with a possible D match to TRBD1 (5 bases). Germline CDR1 reads SNHLY; CDR2 reads FYNNEI. V lost 7 bases and J lost 0, with 12 bases in between. This CDR3 comprises 14 residues. CDR3 sequence reads: CASTRVRVNTEAFF. CDR3 bases: TGTGCCAGCACCCGGGTCAGGGTGAACACTGAAGCTTTCTTT. The variable domain in full, with the rest retrieved from reference TRBV2 and TRBJ1-1, is EPEVTQTPSHQVTQMGQEVILRCVPISNHLYFYWYRQILGQKVEFLVSFYNNEISEKSEIFDDQFSVERPDGSNFTLKIRSTKLEDSAMYFCASTRVRVNTEAFFGQGTRLTVV.

This clone was found a few times. The chain links TRBV4-2 to TRBJ2-5, with D tentatively TRBD1 (5 bases). CDR3 length equals 15 residues. V was shortened by 0 bases and J by 0 bases, with 8 bases between the two germline ends. Germline V gene data show CDR1 as LGHNA and CDR2 as YNFKEQ. In DNA form, the CDR3 reads TGTGCCAGCAGCCAAGATCGGACAAACCAAGAGACCCAGTACTTC. Translating it yields CASSQDRTNQETQYF.

The chain carries TRBV21-1 and TRBJ2-6. TRBV21-1 is noted as a pseudogene. The CDR3 has 17 residues. CDR3 region: CASSNLGTRSGANVLTF. The CDR3 nucleotides read TGTGCCAGCAGCAATTTAGGGACGCGCTCTGGGGCCAACGTCCTGACTTTC.

The V call is TRBV30, the J call TRBJ2-4; 15 bases agree with TRBD2. V lost 2 bases to trimming and J lost 3 bases; unmatched junction nucleotides: 14. Germline V gene lookup returns CDR1 GTSNPN and CDR2 SVGIG (reference sequence). This CDR3 is built from 20 residues. The CDR3 nucleotides are TGTGCCTGGAGTCCCAACCAAGGGGGACTAGCGGGAGGACGCAAAAACATTCAGTACTTC. Protein sequence: CAWSPNQGGLAGGRKNIQYF.

The chain uses TRBV6-1 and TRBJ2-1; D uncertain. V was cut by 5 bases and J by 10 bases, with 18 bases left in between. This CDR3 comprises 14 residues. Looked up from germline, CDR1 is MNHNS and CDR2 is SASEGT. The CDR3 region is CASSPQIGRREQFF. For the CDR3, the DNA is TGTGCCAGCAGTCCCCAGATAGGGCGAAGAGAGCAGTTCTTC.

This chain links TRBV7-9 with TRBJ2-3; TRBD2 aligns across 8 bases. The CDR3 spans 17 residues. CDR1 and CDR2 (germline): SEHNR, FQNEAQ (reference sequence). Germline trimming cut 2 bases from V and 5 bases from J; bases unmatched to any gene: 12. This CDR3 reads CASSLSRVLAVEDTQYF. In DNA, the CDR3 is TGTGCCAGCAGCTTAAGTCGGGTACTAGCGGTCGAAGATACGCAGTATTTT.

The chain couples TRBV29-1 to TRBJ2-5; 10 bases line up with TRBD2. The ends lost 3 bases at V and 5 bases at J; junction bases unmatched: 6. The V gene's germline CDR1 is SQVTM and CDR2 ANQGSEA. The CDR3 has 14 residues. CDR3 residues: CSVEPSGSIETQYF. The CDR3 nucleotides are TGCAGCGTTGAGCCTAGCGGGAGTATTGAGACCCAGTACTTC.

This chain links TRBV11-3 with TRBJ2-7; 16 bases map to TRBD2. V was clipped by 4 bases and J by 8 bases; unmatched bases: 2. CDR1 and CDR2 from the germline V gene are SGHNT and YENEEA. The CDR3 runs 14 residues. The CDR3 DNA sequence: TGTGCCAGCAGCTCGGGACTAGCGGGAGGGAAGCAGTACTTC. Its protein is CASSSGLAGGKQYF.

The chain has TRBV5-1 and TRBJ2-2, with a tentative D call TRBD1 (9 bases). V was shortened by 1 base and J by 5 bases, with 21 bases between the two germline ends. Germline V gene sequence: CDR1 SGHRS, CDR2 YFSETQ. The CDR3 is made up of 18 amino acids. CDR3 in DNA: TGCGCCAGCAGCTTGATTCTCACAGGGGGCGGGAGGACCGGGGAGCTGTTTTTT. Translation: CASSLILTGGGRTGELFF.

This clone was detected only a few times. The chain couples TRBV30 to TRBJ1-2, with D unresolved. Germline CDR1 and CDR2: GTSNPN and SVGIG (reference sequence). With 4 bases removed from V and 8 bases from J, the gap between germline ends came to 23 bases. There are 15 residues in the CDR3. CDR3 in amino acids: CAWTTLGSKLGGYTF. DNA of the CDR3: TGTGCCTGGACTACCCTTGGCTCGAAGCTCGGGGGCTACACCTTC.